This T cell receptor (beta chain) was documented in a study of beta chain features in type 1 diabetes. Findings and limits, study-wide: Within each of all four CD4+ subsets, Type 1 diabetes patients had TCRB CDR3s that were moderately but significantly shorter. PCR might pick shorter templates more often, in the same way for patients and controls.

This CDR3 is 16 amino acids long. CDR1 and CDR2 (germline): LGHNA, YNFKEQ. Trimming at V came to 0 bases and at J to 5 bases, leaving 5 bases not matched to a gene. Points on this clone: No antigen is known for it.

TCRB transcripts that were expressed got sequenced, as all of the isolated RNA had been reverse transcribed. The protocol was immunoSEQ multiplex PCR, while the TCRdb copy is restricted to in-frame clones and leaves out a portion. Of approximately 20,000 clones listed, about 57% were seen once; the top ten hold 0.35% to 0.45%. The source is a man in his late teens or twenties with type 1 diabetes. Sequencing used stem cell memory CD4+ T cells from blood. J is TRBJ2-3 and V is TRBV4-2; 10 positions match TRBD2. CDR3 protein: CASSQDLAGAGDTQYF. The CDR3 region has the DNA TGTGCCAGCAGCCAAGATCTAGCGGGAGCCGGAGATACGCAGTATTTT.